Listed below are T cell receptor beta chains from one sample, sequenced in a study of T cell changes during pregnancy in multiple sclerosis. Clones were read by immunoSEQ multiplex PCR, and TCRdb kept only the in-frame ones, dropping some. The table records 50,000 to 65,000 clones, approximately 94% of them present only once. The specimen comprised CD8+ T cells from peripheral blood mononuclear cells, sampled in the second trimester of pregnancy. Receptors originate from a female donor with multiple sclerosis, enrolled in a pregnancy study. Each CDR3 is given with its conserved first and last residue. The D gene is left open where the match is weak. Clone size, where shown, is once, few, many, or a class for clones that have expanded.

cdr3_aa cdr3_nt v_call d_call clone_size j_call
CASSPDRDRTYEQYF TGTGCCAGCAGCCCCGACCGGGACAGAACCTACGAGCAGTACTTC TRBV11-2 TRBD1 - TRBJ2-7
CASSYLYRGPVYGYTF TGTGCCAGCAGCTACCTATACAGGGGGCCAGTCTATGGCTACACCTTC TRBV28 TRBD1 - TRBJ1-2
CASGAPLNTGELFF TGTGCCAGCGGGGCTCCCCTGAACACCGGGGAGCTGTTTTTT TRBV7-6 - - TRBJ2-2
CASRWGPATPDTQYF TGTGCCAGCAGATGGGGCCCCGCGACCCCAGATACGCAGTATTTT TRBV5-4 - - TRBJ2-3
CAWSGAGLTDTQYF TGTGCCTGGAGTGGAGCGGGACTCACAGATACGCAGTATTTT TRBV30 TRBD2 - TRBJ2-3
CASSQVGRVSDNEQFF TGCGCCAGCAGCCAGGTGGGCAGGGTGTCGGACAATGAGCAGTTCTTC TRBV4-1 - - TRBJ2-1
CASSISPGGWAEAFF TGTGCCAGTAGTATTTCCCCGGGGGGCTGGGCTGAAGCTTTCTTT TRBV19 - - TRBJ1-1
CASSEETGTFTEQYF TGTGCCAGCAGTGAAGAGACAGGGACATTTACCGAGCAGTACTTC TRBV6-1 TRBD1 - TRBJ2-7
CASSVVRIPGNTIYF TGTGCCAGCAGCGTAGTGAGGATCCCTGGAAACACCATATATTTT TRBV9 - - TRBJ1-3
CASSQAGTYEQYF TGTGCCAGCAGCCAAGCAGGGACTTACGAGCAGTACTTC TRBV14 - - TRBJ2-7
CASSSTSGSANTQYF TGTGCCAGCAGCTCGACTAGCGGGAGTGCAAATACGCAGTATTTT TRBV7-9 TRBD2 - TRBJ2-3
CASRGWGADTQYF TGTGCCAGCAGGGGGTGGGGAGCAGATACGCAGTATTTT TRBV6-5 - - TRBJ2-3
CASSTGQGTDTQYF TGTGCCAGTAGTACGGGACAGGGCACAGATACGCAGTATTTT TRBV19 TRBD1 - TRBJ2-3
CASSMGGHSFYEQYF TGTGCCAGTAGTATGGGTGGACACTCCTTTTACGAGCAGTACTTC TRBV19 - - TRBJ2-7
CASSQVSAAGDNEQFF TGCGCCAGCAGCCAAGTCAGCGCGGCGGGAGACAATGAGCAGTTCTTC TRBV4-3 TRBD2 once TRBJ2-1
CASSPRHTNTGELFF TGTGCCAGCAGTCCGAGGCATACGAACACCGGGGAGCTGTTTTTT TRBV6-4 - once TRBJ2-2